Listed below are T cell receptor beta chains from one sample, sequenced in a study of shared clonotypes between healthy human individuals. TCRdb's copy holds only in-frame clones and misses some; the assay was immunoSEQ multiplex PCR. The sample contains some 2,500,000 clones, 80% to 95% of which appear only once. Sequenced input: naive CD4+ T cells from PBMCs. The source of these receptors is a man between 18 and 35 years old in good health. Some clones in this sample may be carry-over from other donors' samples. Both conserved end residues are part of each CDR3. The order of the fields is V gene, clone size, D gene, J gene, CDR3 protein, CDR3 DNA. D genes are given only for firm matches. The size entry is marked missing in some rows and otherwise reads once, few, many or a size class.

>TRBV7-6|-|-|TRBJ2-3
CASSQGGTDTQYF
TGTGCCAGCAGCCAAGGGGGCACAGATACGCAGTATTTT
>TRBV7-8|-|-|TRBJ2-1
CASSHGGLSYNEQFF
TGTGCCAGCAGCCACGGGGGTTTGTCCTACAATGAGCAGTTCTTC
>TRBV5-4|once|TRBD2|TRBJ2-3
CASSLRRSGRADTQYF
TGTGCCAGCAGCCTACGAAGAAGCGGGAGGGCAGATACGCAGTATTTT
>TRBV29-1|once|TRBD1|TRBJ2-2
CSVRDRGITGELFF
TGCAGCGTTCGGGACAGGGGGATTACCGGGGAGCTGTTTTTT
>TRBV19|-|TRBD1|TRBJ2-5
CASSISQGARVTQYF
TGTGCCAGTAGTATTTCGCAGGGGGCGCGGGTGACCCAGTACTTC
>TRBV27|-|-|TRBJ1-5
CASSFLGNQPQHF
TGTGCCAGCAGTTTCTTGGGCAATCAGCCCCAGCATTTT
>TRBV10-3|-|TRBD2|TRBJ2-1
CAISAPGLAGGNYNEQFF
TGTGCCATCAGTGCCCCTGGGCTAGCGGGAGGTAACTACAATGAGCAGTTCTTC
>TRBV27|-|TRBD1|TRBJ2-7
CASSPTGVGSSYEQYF
TGTGCCAGCAGTCCGACAGGGGTGGGGAGCTCCTACGAGCAGTACTTC
>TRBV2|-|TRBD1|TRBJ2-7
CASSEALGTGRYEQYF
TGTGCCAGCAGTGAAGCGCTTGGGACAGGGAGGTACGAGCAGTACTTC
>TRBV7-9|-|-|TRBJ2-3
CASSAEGTASTDTQYF
TGTGCCAGCAGCGCGGAAGGGACTGCTAGCACAGATACGCAGTATTTT
>TRBV7-8|-|-|TRBJ2-7
CASSSTSRGYSYEQYF
TGTGCCAGCAGCTCCACTAGTCGCGGATACTCCTACGAGCAGTACTTC
>TRBV30|-|-|TRBJ1-4
CAWSASGRGNEKLFF
TGTGCCTGGAGTGCCTCAGGGAGGGGTAATGAAAAACTGTTTTTT
>TRBV29-1|-|-|TRBJ2-1
CSVVLRSGGPPYNEQFF
TGCAGCGTTGTGCTTCGGTCGGGCGGACCCCCCTACAATGAGCAGTTCTTC
>TRBV6-5|-|-|TRBJ1-2
CASSHSYNYGYTF
TGTGCCAGCAGCCACTCCTATAACTATGGCTACACCTTC
>TRBV6-5|-|-|TRBJ2-2
CASSQSGELFF
TGTGCCAGCAGCCAAAGCGGGGAGCTGTTTTTT
>TRBV7-3|-|TRBD1|TRBJ1-1
CASSQGTGAPGPEAFF
TGTGCCAGCAGCCAAGGGACAGGGGCTCCGGGTCCTGAAGCTTTCTTT
>TRBV10-3|-|-|TRBJ2-7
CAISDGQGGSYEQYF
TGTGCCATCAGTGACGGGCAGGGGGGGTCCTACGAGCAGTACTTC
>TRBV27|-|-|TRBJ2-5
CASSQTWQDQETQYF
TGTGCCAGCAGTCAAACGTGGCAGGACCAAGAGACCCAGTACTTC
>TRBV28|-|-|TRBJ1-5
CASSPLEGVYSNQPQHF
TGTGCCAGCAGCCCTCTGGAAGGCGTCTATAGCAATCAGCCCCAGCATTTT
>TRBV5-1|-|-|TRBJ2-5
CASTRAAGQIKETQYF
TGCGCCAGCACCCGAGCTGCAGGGCAAATCAAAGAGACCCAGTACTTC
>TRBV5-4|-|-|TRBJ2-3
CASSLSLADTQYF
TGTGCCAGCAGCTTGTCCCTCGCAGATACGCAGTATTTT
>TRBV18|-|TRBD2|TRBJ2-1
CASSPPSLAGGTSSEQFF
TGTGCCAGCTCACCACCCTCCTTGGCGGGAGGGACCTCAAGCGAGCAGTTCTTC
>TRBV23-1|-|-|TRBJ2-2
CASSGGPSNTGELFF
TGCGCCAGCAGCGGGGGTCCCTCGAACACCGGGGAGCTGTTTTTT
>TRBV29-1|once|-|TRBJ2-2
CSGKPGTGELFF
TGCAGCGGCAAACCGGGGACCGGGGAGCTGTTTTTT
>TRBV14|once|-|TRBJ1-1
CASSQDANTEAFF
TGTGCCAGCAGCCAAGACGCAAACACTGAAGCTTTCTTT
>TRBV5-1|-|-|TRBJ1-4
CASSQDPWGGNEKLFF
TGCGCCAGCAGCCAAGACCCGTGGGGAGGAAATGAAAAACTGTTTTTT
>TRBV7-3|-|-|TRBJ2-2
CASSLGGTRFGELFF
TGTGCCAGCAGCTTAGGGGGCACCCGATTCGGGGAGCTGTTTTTT
>TRBV28|-|TRBD2|TRBJ2-7
CASSDLSGTYEQYF
TGTGCCAGCAGCGACCTTAGCGGGACCTACGAGCAGTACTTC
>TRBV28|-|-|TRBJ2-3
CASGFQPTDTQYF
TGTGCCAGCGGATTCCAACCCACAGATACGCAGTATTTT
>TRBV10-3|-|-|TRBJ2-3
CAISLRAPRGTDTQYF
TGTGCCATCAGCCTTAGGGCGCCACGGGGCACAGATACGCAGTATTTT